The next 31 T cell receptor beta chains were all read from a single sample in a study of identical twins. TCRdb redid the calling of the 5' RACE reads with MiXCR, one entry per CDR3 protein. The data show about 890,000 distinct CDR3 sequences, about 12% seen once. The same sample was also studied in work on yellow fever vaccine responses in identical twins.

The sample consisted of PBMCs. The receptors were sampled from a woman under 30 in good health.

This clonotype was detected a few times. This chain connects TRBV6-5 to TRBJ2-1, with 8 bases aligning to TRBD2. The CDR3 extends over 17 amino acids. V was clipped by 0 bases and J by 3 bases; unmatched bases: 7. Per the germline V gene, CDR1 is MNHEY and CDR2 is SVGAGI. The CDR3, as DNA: TGTGCCAGCAGTTACTCTATGATGAGCGGGGGCTACAATGAGCAGTTCTTC. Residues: CASSYSMMSGGYNEQFF.

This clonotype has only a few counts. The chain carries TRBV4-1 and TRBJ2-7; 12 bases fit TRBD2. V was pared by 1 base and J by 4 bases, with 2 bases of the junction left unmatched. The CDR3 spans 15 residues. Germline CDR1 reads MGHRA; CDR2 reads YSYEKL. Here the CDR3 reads CASSQGLAGEYEQYF. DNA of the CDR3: TGCGCCAGCAGCCAAGGACTAGCGGGAGAATACGAGCAGTACTTC.

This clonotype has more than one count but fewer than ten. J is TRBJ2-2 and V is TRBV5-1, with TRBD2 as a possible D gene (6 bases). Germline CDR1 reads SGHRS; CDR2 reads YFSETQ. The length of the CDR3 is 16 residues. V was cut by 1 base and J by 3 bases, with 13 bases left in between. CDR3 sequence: CASSLSTRKYTGELFF. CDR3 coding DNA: TGCGCCAGCAGCTTGTCGACTAGAAAGTACACCGGGGAGCTGTTTTTT.

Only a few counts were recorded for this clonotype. The CDR3 here is CATFYGQGVRSTEAFF. The CDR3 coding sequence is TGCGCCACCTTCTACGGACAGGGGGTAAGAAGCACTGAAGCTTTCTTT. The V call is TRBV5-1, the J call TRBJ1-1; TRBD1 aligns across 10 bases. CDR1 and CDR2 from the germline V gene are SGHRS and YFSETQ. CDR3 length: 16 residues. V lost 9 bases and J lost 4; bases outside the gene matches: 15.

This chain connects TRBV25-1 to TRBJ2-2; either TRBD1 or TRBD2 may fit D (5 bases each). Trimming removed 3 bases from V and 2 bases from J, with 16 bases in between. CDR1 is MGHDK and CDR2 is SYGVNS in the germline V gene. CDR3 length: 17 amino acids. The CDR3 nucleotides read TGTGCCAGCAGTGACCCGTCGGGACGGGCTAACACCGGGGAGCTGTTTTTT. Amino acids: CASSDPSGRANTGELFF.

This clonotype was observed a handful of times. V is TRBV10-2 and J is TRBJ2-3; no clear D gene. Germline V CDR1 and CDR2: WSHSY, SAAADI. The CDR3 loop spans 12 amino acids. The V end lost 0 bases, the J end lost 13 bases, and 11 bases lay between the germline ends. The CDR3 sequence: CASSESKGTKYF. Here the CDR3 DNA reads TGCGCCAGCAGTGAGTCGAAGGGCACAAAGTATTTT.

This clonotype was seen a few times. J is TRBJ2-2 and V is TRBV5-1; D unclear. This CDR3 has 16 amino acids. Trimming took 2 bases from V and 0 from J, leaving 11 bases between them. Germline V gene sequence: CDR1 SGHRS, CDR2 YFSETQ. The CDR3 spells CASSFTVLSNTGELFF. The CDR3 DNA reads TGCGCCAGCAGCTTCACGGTTTTGTCGAACACCGGGGAGCTGTTTTTT.

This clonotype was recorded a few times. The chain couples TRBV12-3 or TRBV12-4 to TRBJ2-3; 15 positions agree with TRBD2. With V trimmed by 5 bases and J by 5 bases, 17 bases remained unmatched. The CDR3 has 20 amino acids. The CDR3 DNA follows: TGTGCCAGCAGTCATCCGGGACTAGCGGGGGGCCTAGTCAACAGAGATACGCAGTATTTT. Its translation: CASSHPGLAGGLVNRDTQYF.

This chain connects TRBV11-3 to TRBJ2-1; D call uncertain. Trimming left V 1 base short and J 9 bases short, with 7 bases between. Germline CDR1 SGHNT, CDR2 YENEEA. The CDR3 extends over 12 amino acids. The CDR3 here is CASSLGSFEQFF. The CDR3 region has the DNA TGTGCCAGCAGCTTAGGGAGCTTTGAGCAGTTCTTC.

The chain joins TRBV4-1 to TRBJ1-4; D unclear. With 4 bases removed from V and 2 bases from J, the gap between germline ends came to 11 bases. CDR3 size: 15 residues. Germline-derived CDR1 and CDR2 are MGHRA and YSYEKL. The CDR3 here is CASSLQTGTNEKLFF. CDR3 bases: TGCGCCAGCAGCCTACAGACGGGTACTAATGAAAAACTGTTTTTT.

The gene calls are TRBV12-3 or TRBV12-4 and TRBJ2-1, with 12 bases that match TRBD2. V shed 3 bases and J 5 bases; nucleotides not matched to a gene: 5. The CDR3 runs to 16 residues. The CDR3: CASSFPSGRENNEQFF. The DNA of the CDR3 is TGTGCCAGCAGTTTCCCTAGCGGGAGGGAAAACAATGAGCAGTTCTTC.

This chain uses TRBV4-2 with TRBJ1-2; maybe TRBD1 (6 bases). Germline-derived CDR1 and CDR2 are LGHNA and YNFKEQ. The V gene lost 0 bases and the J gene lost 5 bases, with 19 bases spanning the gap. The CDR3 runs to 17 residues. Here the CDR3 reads CASSQDAVQGKGYGYTF. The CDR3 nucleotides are TGTGCCAGCAGCCAAGATGCAGTCCAGGGGAAAGGGTATGGCTACACCTTC.

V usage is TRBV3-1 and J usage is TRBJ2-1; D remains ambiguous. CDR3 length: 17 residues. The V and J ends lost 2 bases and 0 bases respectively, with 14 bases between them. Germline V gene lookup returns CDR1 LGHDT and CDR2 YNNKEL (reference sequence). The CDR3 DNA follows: TGTGCCAGCAGCCAACGATTTGGGGTTAGCTCCTACAATGAGCAGTTCTTC. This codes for CASSQRFGVSSYNEQFF.

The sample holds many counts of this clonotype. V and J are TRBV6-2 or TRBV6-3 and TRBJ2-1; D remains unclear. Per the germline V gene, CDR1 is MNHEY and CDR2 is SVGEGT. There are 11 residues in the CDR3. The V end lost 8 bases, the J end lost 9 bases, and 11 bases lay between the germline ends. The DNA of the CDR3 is TGTGCCAGCGGATACTACCTTGAGCAGTTCTTC. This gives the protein CASGYYLEQFF.

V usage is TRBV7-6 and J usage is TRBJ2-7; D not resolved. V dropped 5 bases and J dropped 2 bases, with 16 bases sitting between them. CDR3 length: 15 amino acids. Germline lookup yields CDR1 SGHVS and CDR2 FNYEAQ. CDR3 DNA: TGTGCCAGCAGCCCTGGGTTACCTAGTACCTACGAGCAGTACTTC. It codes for CASSPGLPSTYEQYF.

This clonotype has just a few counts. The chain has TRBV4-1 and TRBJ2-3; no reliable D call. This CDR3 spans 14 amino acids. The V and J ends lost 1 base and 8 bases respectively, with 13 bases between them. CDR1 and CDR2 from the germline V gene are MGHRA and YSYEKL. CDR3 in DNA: TGCGCCAGCAGCCAAGGGCCAGGAGTCGGTACGCAGTATTTT. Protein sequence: CASSQGPGVGTQYF.

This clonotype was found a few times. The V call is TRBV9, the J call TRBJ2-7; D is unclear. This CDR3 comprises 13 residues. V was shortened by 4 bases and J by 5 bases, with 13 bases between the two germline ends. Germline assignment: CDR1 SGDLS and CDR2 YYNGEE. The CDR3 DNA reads TGTGCCAGCAGCACGCGCACCCTGGACGAGCAGTACTTC. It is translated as CASSTRTLDEQYF.

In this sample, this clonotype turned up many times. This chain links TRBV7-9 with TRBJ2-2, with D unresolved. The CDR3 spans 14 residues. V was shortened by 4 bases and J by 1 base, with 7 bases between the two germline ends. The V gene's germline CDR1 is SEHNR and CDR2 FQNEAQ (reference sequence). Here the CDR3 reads CASSSSGNTGELFF. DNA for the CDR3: TGTGCCAGCAGCTCGAGTGGGAACACCGGGGAGCTGTTTTTT.

CDR3 sequence: CASSSGPNVYEQYV. In DNA, the CDR3 is TGTGCCAGCAGCTCCGGGCCGAACGTTTACGAGCAGTACGTC. The gene calls are TRBV2 and TRBJ2-7, with unresolved D. The CDR3 loop spans 14 amino acids. The germline V gene has CDR1 SNHLY and CDR2 FYNNEI. V was trimmed by 6 bases and J by 4 bases, leaving 16 bases between them.

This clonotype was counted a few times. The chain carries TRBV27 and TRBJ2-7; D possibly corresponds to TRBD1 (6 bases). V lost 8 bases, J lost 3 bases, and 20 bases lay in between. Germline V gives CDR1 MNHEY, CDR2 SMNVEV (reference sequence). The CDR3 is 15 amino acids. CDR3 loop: CASPSRGQPLYEQYF. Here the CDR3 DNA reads TGTGCCAGCCCCAGTAGGGGACAACCTCTCTACGAGCAGTACTTC.

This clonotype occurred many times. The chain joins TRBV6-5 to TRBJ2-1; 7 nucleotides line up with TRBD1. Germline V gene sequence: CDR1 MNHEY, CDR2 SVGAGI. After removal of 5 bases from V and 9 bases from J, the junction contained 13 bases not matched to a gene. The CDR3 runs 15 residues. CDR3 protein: CASSTTGEPLREQFF. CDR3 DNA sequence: TGTGCCAGCAGTACAACAGGGGAACCTTTGCGTGAGCAGTTCTTC.

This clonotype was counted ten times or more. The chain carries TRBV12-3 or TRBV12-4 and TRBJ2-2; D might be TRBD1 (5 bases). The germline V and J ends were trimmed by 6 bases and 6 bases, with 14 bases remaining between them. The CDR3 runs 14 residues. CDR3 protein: CASRPTERSGELFF. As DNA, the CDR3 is TGTGCCAGCAGGCCGACAGAAAGGTCCGGGGAGCTGTTTTTT.

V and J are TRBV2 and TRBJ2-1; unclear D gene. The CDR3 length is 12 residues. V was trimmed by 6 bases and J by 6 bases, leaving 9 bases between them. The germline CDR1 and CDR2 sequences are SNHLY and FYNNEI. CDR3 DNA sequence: TGTGCCAGCAGGGTAACAGCCAATGAGCAGTTCTTC. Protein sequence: CASRVTANEQFF.

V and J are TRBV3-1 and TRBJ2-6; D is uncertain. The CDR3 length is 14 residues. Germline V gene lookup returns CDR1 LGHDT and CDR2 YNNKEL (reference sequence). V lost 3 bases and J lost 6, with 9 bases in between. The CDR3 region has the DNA TGTGCCAGCAGCCATAACTTGGTGGCCAACGTCCTGACTTTC. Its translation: CASSHNLVANVLTF.

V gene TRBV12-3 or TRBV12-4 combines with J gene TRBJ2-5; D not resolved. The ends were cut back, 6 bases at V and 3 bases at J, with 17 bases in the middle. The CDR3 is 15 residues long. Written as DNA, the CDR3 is TGTGCCAGCAGCCAACCGACGTCAATTAAAGAGACCCAGTACTTC. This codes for CASSQPTSIKETQYF.

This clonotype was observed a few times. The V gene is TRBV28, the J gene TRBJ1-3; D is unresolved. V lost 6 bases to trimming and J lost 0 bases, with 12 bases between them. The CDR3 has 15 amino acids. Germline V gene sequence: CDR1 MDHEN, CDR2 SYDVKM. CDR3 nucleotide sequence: TGTGCCAGCAGCCAAGTGGGGATCTCTGGAAACACCATATATTTT. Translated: CASSQVGISGNTIYF.

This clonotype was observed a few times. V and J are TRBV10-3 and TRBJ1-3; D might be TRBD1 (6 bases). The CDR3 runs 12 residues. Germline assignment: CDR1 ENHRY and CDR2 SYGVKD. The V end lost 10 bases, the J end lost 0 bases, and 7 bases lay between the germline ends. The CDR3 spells CATGDSGNTIYF. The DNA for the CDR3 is TGTGCCACAGGGGACTCTGGAAACACCATATATTTT.

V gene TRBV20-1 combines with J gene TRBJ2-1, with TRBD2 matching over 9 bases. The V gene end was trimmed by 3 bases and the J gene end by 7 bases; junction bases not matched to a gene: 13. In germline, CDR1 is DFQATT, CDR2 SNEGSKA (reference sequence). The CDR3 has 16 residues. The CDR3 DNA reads TGCAGTGCTAGGACGTCCCCTGCGGGAGGGCGTAATGAGCAGTTCTTC. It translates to CSARTSPAGGRNEQFF.

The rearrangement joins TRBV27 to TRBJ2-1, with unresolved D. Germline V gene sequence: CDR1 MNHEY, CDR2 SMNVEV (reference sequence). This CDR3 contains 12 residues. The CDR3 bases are TGTGGGACCCGGAGCTCCTACAATGAGCAGTTCTTC. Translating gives CGTRSSYNEQFF.

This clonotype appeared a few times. The CDR3 coding sequence is TGTGCCAGCAGTAACTACGTGGGGGGCGTTACTGAAGCTTTCTTT. The encoded protein is CASSNYVGGVTEAFF. This chain connects TRBV6-2 or TRBV6-3 to TRBJ1-1; possible D gene TRBD1, 6 bases. Trimming stripped 5 bases from V and 5 bases from J, with 18 bases between. Germline CDR1 reads MNHEY; CDR2 reads SVGEGT. The CDR3 contains 15 residues.

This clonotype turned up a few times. This CDR3 is CSARVWGEDTGELFF. DNA of the CDR3: TGCAGTGCTAGAGTCTGGGGGGAGGACACCGGGGAGCTGTTTTTT. This sequence joins TRBV20-1 and TRBJ2-2; perhaps TRBD2 as D (6 bases). V lost 1 base and J 3 bases, leaving 12 bases between the germline ends. Germline CDR1 DFQATT, CDR2 SNEGSKA (reference sequence). The CDR3 extends over 15 amino acids.